This TCR beta chain was captured in a study of blood T cell repertoires in COVID-19. Study as a whole: COVID-19 samples from acute and convalescent phases originated in the United States, Italy and Spain.

Looked up from germline, CDR1 is MDHEN and CDR2 is SYDVKM. This CDR3 is built from 15 residues. V was cut by 8 bases and J by 0 bases, with 14 bases left in between. As originally analysed: Estimates of nucleated cell counts were drawn from the amplification of reference gene primers. Produced via immunoSEQ multiplex PCR; TCRdb's table is partial and in-frame only. That table supplies the V and J calls and clone size; D and trimming were determined from the DNA. The sample has about 110,000 clones, roughly 84% seen once; the top ten hold 3% to 3.5%. J is TRBJ2-1 and V is TRBV28; D not resolved. The specimen sequenced was peripheral blood. The receptor was isolated from a man between 35 and 55 years old with acute or convalescent COVID-19. Here the CDR3 reads CASLSRRSSYNEQFF. CDR3 sequence (DNA): TGTGCCAGCCTTTCTCGTAGGAGCTCCTACAATGAGCAGTTCTTC. The full variable domain, with the rest looked up from reference TRBV28 and TRBJ2-1, is DVKVTQSSRYLVKRTGEKVFLECVQDMDHENMFWYRQDPGLGLRLIYFSYDVKMKEKGDIPEGYSVSREKKERFSLILESASTNQTSMYLCASLSRRSSYNEQFFGPGTRLTVL.